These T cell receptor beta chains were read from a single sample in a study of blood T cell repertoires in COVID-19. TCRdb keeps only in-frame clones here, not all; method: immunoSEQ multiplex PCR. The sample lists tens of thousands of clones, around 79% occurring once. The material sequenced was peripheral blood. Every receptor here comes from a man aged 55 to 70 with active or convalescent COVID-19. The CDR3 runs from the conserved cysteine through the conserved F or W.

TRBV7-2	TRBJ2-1	CASSSGLAVYNEQFF
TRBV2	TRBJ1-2	CASSESHRGGNGYTF
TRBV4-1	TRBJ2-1	CASSLGWATYNEQFF
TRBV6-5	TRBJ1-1	CASSSIGDRGTEAFF
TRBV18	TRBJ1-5	CASSQSRDRANQPQHF
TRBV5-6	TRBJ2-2	CASSPGTGLNTGELFF
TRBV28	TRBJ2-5	CASSLAGDQETQYF
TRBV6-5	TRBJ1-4	CASSYSGAGINEKLFF
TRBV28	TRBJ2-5	CASSRTLKETQYF
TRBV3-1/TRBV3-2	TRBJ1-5	CASSQGVGTLNQPQHF
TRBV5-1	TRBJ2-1	CASSRSLTGPEQFF
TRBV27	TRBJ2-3	CASSFSGYNFQDTQYF
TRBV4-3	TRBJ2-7	CASSQKGESSYEQYF
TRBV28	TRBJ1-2	CASSPGGIYGYTF
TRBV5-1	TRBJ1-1	CASSLTPIMNTEAFF
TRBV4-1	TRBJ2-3	CASRQGLASRDTQYF
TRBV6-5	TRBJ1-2	CASIKSPRGYYGYTF
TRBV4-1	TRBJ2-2	CASSQETPASGGVSGELFF
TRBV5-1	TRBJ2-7	CASSLVQMPYEQYF
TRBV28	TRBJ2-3	CASSLLREDTQYF
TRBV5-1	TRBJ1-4	CASSNGQAEKLFF
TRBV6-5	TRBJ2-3	CASSGVDTQYF
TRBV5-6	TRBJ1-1	CASSLNTEAFF
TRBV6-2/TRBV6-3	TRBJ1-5	CASSYPSPNQPQHF
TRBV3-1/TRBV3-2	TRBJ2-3	CASSQEPLLAGGSWDTQYF
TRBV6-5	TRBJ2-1	CASSSLFSSYNEQFF
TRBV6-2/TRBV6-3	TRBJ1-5	CASSYEGGQPQHF
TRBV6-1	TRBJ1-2	CASSEQAPVYYGYTF
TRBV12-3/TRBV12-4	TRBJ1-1	CASSLVGRHEAFF
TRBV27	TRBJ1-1	CASSLGGSSEAFF
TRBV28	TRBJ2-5	CASREGGDQETQYF
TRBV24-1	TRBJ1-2	CATSEGQGYGYTF
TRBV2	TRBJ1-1	CASKLQTNTEAFF
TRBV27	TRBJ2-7	CASSLRDRAYEQYF
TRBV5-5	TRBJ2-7	CASSLGEYYEQYF
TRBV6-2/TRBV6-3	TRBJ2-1	CASSYPGQLFF
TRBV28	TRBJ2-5	CASSPWVASQETQYF
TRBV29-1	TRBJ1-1	CSVVSGNTEAFF
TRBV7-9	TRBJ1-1	CASSLETGVSAEAFF
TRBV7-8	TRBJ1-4	CASSLARGNEKLFF
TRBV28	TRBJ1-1	CASSMNRGRWDTEAFF
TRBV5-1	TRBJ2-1	CASSPAGQGSNEQFF
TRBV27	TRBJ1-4	CASSPQGNNEKLFF
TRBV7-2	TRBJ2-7	CASSLDGGAGLEQYF
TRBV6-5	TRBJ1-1	CASSSRDTLSTEAFF
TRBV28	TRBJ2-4	CASLTSGGSLAKNIQYF
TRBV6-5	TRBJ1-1	CASRGRQGAYTEAFF
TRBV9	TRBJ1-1	CASSATGQLNTEAFF
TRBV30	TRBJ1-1	CAWSGQASTEAFF
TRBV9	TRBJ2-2	CASSVPTGRPNTGELFF
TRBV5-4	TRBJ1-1	CASSLAKTGNTEAFF
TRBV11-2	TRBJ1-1	CASSLGGNEAFF
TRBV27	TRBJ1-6	CASSLNTGGYNSPLHF
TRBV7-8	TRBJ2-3	CASSLELAGEDTQYF
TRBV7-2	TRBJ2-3	CASSLVSGSGGTDLDTQYF
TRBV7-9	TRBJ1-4	CASRPTGNEKLFF
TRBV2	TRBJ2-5	CASRQGRRETQYF
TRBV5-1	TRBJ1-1	CASSSQTGLNTEAFF
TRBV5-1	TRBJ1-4	CASSAGASQGGEKLFF
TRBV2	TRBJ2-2	CAGQGAGELFF